The table lists the clone carrying this TCR beta chain with many counts. Its antigen remains unidentified. Time point here: newly diagnosed GD, antithyroid drugs for less than 3 months. Isolated PBMC RNA provided the starting material for the TCR library. This entry is derived from a study of regulatory T cells in long-lasting Graves disease. Study outcomes and limitations: Lower TCR diversity was seen in persistent Graves' patients than in newly diagnosed ones.

Building of the TCR beta libraries involved iRepertoire HTBI primers and Arm-PCR of CDR3 regions. Each CDR3 protein is one row after TCRdb ran MiXCR on the multiplex PCR reads. The profile shows under 450,000 distinct CDR3 sequences, around 15% of them singletons. Unmatched junction bases numbered 2, after V lost 5 bases and J lost 4 bases. The CDR3 has 13 amino acids. CDR1 MNHNS and CDR2 SASEGT come from the germline V gene. These data also formed part of another study, on T cells in Graves' hyperthyroidism and ophthalmopathy.

The V and J genes are TRBV6-1 and TRBJ1-2; 9 nucleotides agree with TRBD1. The sequencing used peripheral blood mononuclear cells (PBMCs), collected at new diagnosis, from a patient treated with antithyroid drugs. This receptor was obtained from a woman aged 18-35 years with Graves disease. CDR3 in amino acids: CASSTTGGYGYTF. The CDR3 coding sequence is TGTGCCAGCAGTACGACAGGGGGCTATGGCTACACCTTC.